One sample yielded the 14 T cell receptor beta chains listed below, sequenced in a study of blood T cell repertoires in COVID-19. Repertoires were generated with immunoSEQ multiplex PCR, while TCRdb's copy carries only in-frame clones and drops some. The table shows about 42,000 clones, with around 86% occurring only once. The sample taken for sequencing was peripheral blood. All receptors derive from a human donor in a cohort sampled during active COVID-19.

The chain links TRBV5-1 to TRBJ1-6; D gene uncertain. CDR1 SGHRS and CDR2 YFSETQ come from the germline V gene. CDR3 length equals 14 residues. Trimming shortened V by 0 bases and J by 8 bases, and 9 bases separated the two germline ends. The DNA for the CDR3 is TGCGCCAGCAGCTTGGGCAGCCGGGATTCACCCCTCCACTTT. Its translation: CASSLGSRDSPLHF.

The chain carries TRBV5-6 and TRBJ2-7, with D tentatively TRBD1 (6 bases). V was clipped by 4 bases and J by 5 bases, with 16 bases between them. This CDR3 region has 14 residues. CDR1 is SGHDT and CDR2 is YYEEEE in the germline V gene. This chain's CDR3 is CASSAGAKGNEQYF. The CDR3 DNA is TGTGCCAGCAGCGCAGGGGCCAAAGGGAACGAGCAGTACTTC.

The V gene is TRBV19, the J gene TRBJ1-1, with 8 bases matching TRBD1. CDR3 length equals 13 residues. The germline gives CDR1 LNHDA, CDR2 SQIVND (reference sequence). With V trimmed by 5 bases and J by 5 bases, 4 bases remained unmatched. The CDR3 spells CASSADRGTEAFF. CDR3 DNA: TGTGCCAGTAGTGCTGACAGGGGAACTGAAGCTTTCTTT. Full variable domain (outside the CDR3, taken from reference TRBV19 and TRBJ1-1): DGGITQSPKYLFRKEGQNVTLSCEQNLNHDAMYWYRQDPGQGLRLIYYSQIVNDFQKGDIAEGYSVSREKKESFPLTVTSAQKNPTAFYLCASSADRGTEAFFGQGTRLTVV.

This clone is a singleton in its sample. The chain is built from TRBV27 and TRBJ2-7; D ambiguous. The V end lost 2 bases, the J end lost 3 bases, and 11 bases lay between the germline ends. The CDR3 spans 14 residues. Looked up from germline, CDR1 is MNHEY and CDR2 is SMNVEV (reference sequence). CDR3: CASSLRLGYYEQYF. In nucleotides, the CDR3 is TGTGCCAGCAGTTTAAGGTTGGGCTACTACGAGCAGTACTTC.

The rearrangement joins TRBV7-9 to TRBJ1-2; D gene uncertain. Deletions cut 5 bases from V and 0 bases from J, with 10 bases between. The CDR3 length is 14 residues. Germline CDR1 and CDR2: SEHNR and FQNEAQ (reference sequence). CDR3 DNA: TGTGCCAGCAGCATTATTAGCGCTAACTATGGCTACACCTTC. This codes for CASSIISANYGYTF.

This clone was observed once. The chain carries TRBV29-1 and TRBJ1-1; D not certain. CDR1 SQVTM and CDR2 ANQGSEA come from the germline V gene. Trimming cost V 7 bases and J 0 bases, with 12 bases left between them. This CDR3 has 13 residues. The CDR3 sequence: CSAGRDMNTEAFF. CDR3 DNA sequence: TGCAGCGCCGGCAGAGACATGAACACTGAAGCTTTCTTT.

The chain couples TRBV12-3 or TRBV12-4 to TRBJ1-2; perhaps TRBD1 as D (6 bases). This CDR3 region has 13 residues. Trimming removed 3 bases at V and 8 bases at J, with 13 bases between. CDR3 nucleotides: TGTGCCAGCAGTTTGGGTACAGGGCGCGGCTACACCTTC. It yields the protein CASSLGTGRGYTF.

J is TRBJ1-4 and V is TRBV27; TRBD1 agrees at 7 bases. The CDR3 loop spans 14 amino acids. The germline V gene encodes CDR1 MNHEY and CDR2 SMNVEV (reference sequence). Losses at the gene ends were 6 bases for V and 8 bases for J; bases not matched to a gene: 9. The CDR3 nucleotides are TGTGCCAGCAGATCAACAGGGGTTGGAGAAAAACTGTTTTTT. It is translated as CASRSTGVGEKLFF. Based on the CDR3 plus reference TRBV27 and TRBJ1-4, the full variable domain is EAQVTQNPRYLITVTGKKLTVTCSQNMNHEYMSWYRQDPGLGLRQIYYSMNVEVTDKGDVPEGYKVSRKEKRNFPLILESPSPNQTSLYFCASRSTGVGEKLFFGSGTQLSVL.

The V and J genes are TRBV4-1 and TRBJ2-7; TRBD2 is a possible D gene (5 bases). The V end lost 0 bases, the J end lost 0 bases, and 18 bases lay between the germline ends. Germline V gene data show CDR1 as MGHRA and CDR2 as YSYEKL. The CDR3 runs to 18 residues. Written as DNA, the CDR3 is TGCGCCAGCAGCCAAGATCTTTCGGGAACCTGGAACTCCTACGAGCAGTACTTC. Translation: CASSQDLSGTWNSYEQYF.

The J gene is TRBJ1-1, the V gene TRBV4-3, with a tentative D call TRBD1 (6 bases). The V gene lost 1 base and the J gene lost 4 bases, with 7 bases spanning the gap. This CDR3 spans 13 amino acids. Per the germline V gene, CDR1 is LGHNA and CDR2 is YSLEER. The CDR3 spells CASSQVQGTEAFF. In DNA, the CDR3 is TGCGCCAGCAGCCAAGTACAGGGCACTGAAGCTTTCTTT.

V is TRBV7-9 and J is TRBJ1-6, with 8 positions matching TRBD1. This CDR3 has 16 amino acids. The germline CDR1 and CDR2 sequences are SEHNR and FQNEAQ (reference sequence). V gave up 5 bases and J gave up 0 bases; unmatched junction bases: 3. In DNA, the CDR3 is TGTGCCAGCAGCCGGACAGGGAGCTCCTATAATTCACCCCTCCACTTT. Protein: CASSRTGSSYNSPLHF.

The CDR3 is CASSLDRNTEAFF. The CDR3 bases are TGCGCCAGCAGCCTAGACAGGAACACTGAAGCTTTCTTT. J is TRBJ1-1 and V is TRBV5-1; D possibly corresponds to TRBD1 (5 bases). From germline, CDR1 is SGHRS and CDR2 YFSETQ. V lost 4 bases, J lost 1 base, and 8 bases lay in between. The length of the CDR3 is 13 residues.

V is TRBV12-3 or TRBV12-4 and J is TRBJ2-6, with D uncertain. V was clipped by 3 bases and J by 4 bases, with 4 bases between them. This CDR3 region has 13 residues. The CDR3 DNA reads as TGTGCCAGCAGTTTGGCCGGGGCCAACGTCCTGACTTTC. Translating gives CASSLAGANVLTF.

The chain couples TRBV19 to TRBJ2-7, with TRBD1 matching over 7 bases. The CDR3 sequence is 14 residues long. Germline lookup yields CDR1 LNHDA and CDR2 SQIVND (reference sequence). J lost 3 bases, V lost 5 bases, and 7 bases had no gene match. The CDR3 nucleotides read TGTGCCAGTAGTCGCGAGACAGGGAGCTACGAGCAGTACTTC. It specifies CASSRETGSYEQYF.